The rows below give T cell receptor beta chains drawn from one sample of a study of Ad26.COV2.S vaccination and SARS-CoV-2 variants. TCRdb's copy holds only in-frame clones and misses some; the assay was immunoSEQ multiplex PCR. The sample yields roughly 380,000 clones, roughly 88% seen once. Material: peripheral blood, obtained in a trial of Ad26.COV2.S vaccine versus placebo. The receptors were sampled from a person between 18 and 60 years old who received the Ad26.COV2.S COVID-19 vaccine or a placebo. CDR3s include the opening cysteine and the closing phenylalanine or tryptophan. The order of the fields is V gene, D gene, J gene, clone size, CDR3 protein, CDR3 DNA. D genes are given only for firm matches. Not all rows give a size; the values are once, few, many and, for expanded clones, a class.

TRBV28	.	TRBJ1-6	.	CASSPNRGGFTSPLHF	TGTGCCAGCAGCCCCAACCGGGGGGGGTTCACTTCACCCCTCCACTTT
TRBV6-2/TRBV6-3	.	TRBJ2-7	few	CASSFYGGPYEQYF	TGTGCCAGCAGTTTCTACGGGGGACCCTACGAGCAGTACTTC
TRBV4-1	.	TRBJ1-6	.	CASSPLTEDLHF	TGCGCCAGCAGCCCATTGACAGAGGACCTCCACTTT
TRBV5-4	.	TRBJ1-4	.	CASREDSGQEKLFF	TGTGCCAGCAGGGAAGACAGCGGACAAGAAAAACTGTTTTTT
TRBV5-4	.	TRBJ1-5	.	CASSLGGGNQPQHF	TGTGCCAGCAGCTTGGGAGGGGGCAATCAGCCCCAGCATTTT
TRBV18	.	TRBJ2-7	.	CASSPGQGFSYEQYF	TGTGCCAGCTCACCAGGCCAGGGGTTCTCCTACGAGCAGTACTTC
TRBV24-1	TRBD1	TRBJ1-2	once	CATSDRGQGGFGYTF	TGTGCCACCAGTGATCGAGGACAGGGTGGGTTTGGCTACACCTTC
TRBV18	.	TRBJ2-4	.	CASSPPGDIQYF	TGTGCCAGCTCACCACCGGGGGACATTCAGTACTTC
TRBV7-3	.	TRBJ2-3	.	CASSPAGGTDTQYF	TGTGCCAGCAGTCCCGCCGGGGGAACAGATACGCAGTATTTT
TRBV10-1	TRBD2	TRBJ2-7	.	CASQRLAAALNF	TGCGCCAGCCAACGACTAGCGGCGGCGCTAAACTTC
TRBV7-2	.	TRBJ1-2	.	CASSLDSARGSYTF	TGTGCCAGCAGCTTAGATAGCGCGAGGGGAAGCTACACCTTC
TRBV19	.	TRBJ1-5	.	CASSAYSNQPQHF	TGTGCCAGTAGTGCTTATAGCAATCAGCCCCAGCATTTT
TRBV21-1	.	TRBJ1-5	.	CASSADRRICNQPQHF	TGTGCCAGCAGCGCGGACAGAAGGATCTGCAATCAGCCCCAGCATTTT
TRBV4-3	.	TRBJ1-1	.	CASSQGPGRATEAFF	TGCGCCAGCAGCCAAGGTCCAGGGCGGGCCACTGAAGCTTTCTTT
TRBV7-3	TRBD1	TRBJ2-7	.	CASSLTPGQFNPAYEQYF	TGTGCCAGCAGCTTAACCCCGGGACAGTTCAACCCGGCCTACGAGCAGTACTTC
TRBV7-3	TRBD2	TRBJ2-3	.	CASSPGLAGDTQYF	TGTGCCAGCAGCCCAGGACTAGCGGGAGATACGCAGTATTTT
TRBV7-2	.	TRBJ2-1	once	CASSLRFEQFF	TGTGCCAGCAGCCTCCGTTTTGAGCAGTTCTTC
TRBV5-1	.	TRBJ1-2	.	CASSLASGAGENGYTF	TGCGCCAGCAGCTTGGCCTCAGGGGCAGGGGAGAATGGCTACACCTTC
TRBV28	TRBD1	TRBJ2-7	.	CASSPGTDLFEQYF	TGTGCCAGCAGTCCCGGGACAGACCTATTCGAGCAGTACTTC
TRBV28	.	TRBJ1-2	.	CASSSPWDMAKGTFTF	TGTGCCAGCAGTTCCCCGTGGGATATGGCTAAGGGGACGTTCACCTTC
TRBV7-6	TRBD1	TRBJ2-7	.	CASSLGGGTGRYEQYF	TGTGCCAGCAGCTTAGGGGGGGGGACAGGGCGCTACGAGCAGTACTTC
TRBV5-1	TRBD1	TRBJ2-7	.	CASRRDRGREQYF	TGCGCCAGCCGTCGGGACAGGGGGCGCGAGCAGTACTTC
TRBV6-5	.	TRBJ2-7	.	CASSRGTPSHEQYF	TGTGCCAGCAGTAGAGGGACACCCAGCCACGAGCAGTACTTC
TRBV4-1	.	TRBJ2-2	.	CASSQVRTLDTGELFF	TGCGCCAGCAGCCAAGTTCGGACCCTAGACACCGGGGAGCTGTTTTTT
TRBV7-9	.	TRBJ1-3	.	CASSPPQGLGNTIYF	TGTGCCAGCAGCCCCCCGCAGGGACTTGGAAACACCATATATTTT
TRBV19	TRBD1	TRBJ1-1	.	CASSLRDRNTEAFF	TGTGCCAGTAGTCTACGGGACAGAAACACTGAAGCTTTCTTT
TRBV19	TRBD2	TRBJ2-2	.	CASSRHSSGGVAGELFF	TGTGCCAGTAGTCGACATTCTAGCGGGGGCGTCGCCGGGGAGCTGTTTTTT
TRBV9	TRBD2	TRBJ2-5	.	CASSYGGTSGAETQYF	TGTGCCAGCAGCTACGGGGGAACTAGCGGGGCGGAGACCCAGTACTTC
TRBV6-2/TRBV6-3	.	TRBJ1-1	.	CASSPHLGDFEAFF	TGTGCCAGCAGCCCCCACCTGGGGGATTTTGAAGCTTTCTTT
TRBV7-3	TRBD2	TRBJ2-1	.	CASSFGGEPYNEQFF	TGTGCCAGCAGCTTTGGGGGGGAACCCTACAATGAGCAGTTCTTC
TRBV5-1	.	TRBJ1-4	.	CASSLGGDVLGANEKLFF	TGCGCCAGCAGCTTGGGAGGAGATGTCCTTGGGGCTAATGAAAAACTGTTTTTT
TRBV6-2/TRBV6-3	TRBD1	TRBJ2-2	.	CASSQQGNSGELFF	TGTGCCAGCAGCCAACAGGGGAACTCCGGGGAGCTGTTTTTT
TRBV24-1	.	TRBJ2-3	.	CATSVAGELTDTQYF	TGTGCCACCAGTGTCGCAGGGGAGCTTACAGATACGCAGTATTTT
TRBV7-6	.	TRBJ2-1	.	CASSLDGGLDNEQFF	TGTGCCAGCAGCTTAGACGGGGGCCTCGACAATGAGCAGTTCTTC
TRBV19	.	TRBJ1-5	.	CASNENLRNQPQHF	TGTGCCAGTAATGAGAATCTAAGGAATCAGCCCCAGCATTTT
TRBV3-1/TRBV3-2	.	TRBJ1-1	.	CASSQTDTEAFF	TGTGCCAGCAGCCAGACAGACACTGAAGCTTTCTTT
TRBV1	.	TRBJ2-3	.	CTSSQESPLQDTQYF	TGCACCAGCAGCCAAGAGAGCCCTCTCCAAGATACGCAGTATTTT